This T cell receptor beta chain was sequenced during a study of cytomegalovirus exposure and HLA in healthy donors. Across the whole study: Of around 410 genotyped donors, around 86% grouped in the Caucasian-associated ancestry cluster.

The germline gives CDR1 SGHAT, CDR2 FQNNGV. The germline V and J ends were trimmed by 0 bases and 2 bases, with 11 bases remaining between them. The CDR3 contains 15 residues. For this clone: Its antigen remains unidentified.

60 Vbeta and 13 Jbeta primers were used in PCR. Profiled with immunoSEQ multiplex PCR; TCRdb holds only in-frame clones, not every one. The sample comprises approximately 90,000 clones, more than 70% of which are singletons, and 2% to 2.5% rests with the top ten. Study-wide findings and caveats: V- and J-gene trimming in TCR beta was tied to a missense DCLRE1C variant by an analysis performed later.

Material for sequencing was PBMCs. This receptor was taken from a man aged 40-49 years in good health and CMV-seronegative. This rearrangement joins TRBV11-2 to TRBJ2-7; possible D gene TRBD1, 5 bases. The CDR3 DNA reads as TGTGCCAGCAGCTTAGAAGGCAGGGCCGCCTACGAGCAGTACTTC. Translated, it gives CASSLEGRAAYEQYF.